The clone carrying this T cell receptor beta chain counts as medium-sized. Germline CDR1 is SGHRS and CDR2 is YFSETQ. Deletions cut 2 bases from V and 2 bases from J, with 5 bases between. The CDR3 runs 12 residues. Each CDR3 protein is one row after TCRdb ran MiXCR on the 5' RACE reads. There are 7,000 to 9,000 distinct CDR3 sequences in the sample; 15% to 20% occur only once, and 3.5% lies in the top ten. Memory CD4+ cells were defined as CD4+CD45RO+CD25-. The rearrangement uses TRBV5-1 and TRBJ2-7; unclear D gene. The sequence derives from a female donor with breast cancer. Material: memory CD4+ T cells sorted from blood. Subset given: memory CD4+ T cells, CD4+CD45RO+CD25-. The CDR3 reads CASSLEAYEQYF. CDR3 DNA: TGCGCCAGCAGCTTAGAGGCCTACGAGCAGTACTTC.